The 26 T cell receptor beta chains given below trace back to one sample, sequenced in a study of radiation and T cells in renal cell carcinoma (dated by TCRdb to about 2020). The sample's time point label, in plain terms: baseline pretreatment blood. What this sample's treatment or condition label stands for: 15 Gy SBRT to primary tumor, nephrectomy 4 weeks later. The library was obtained by the immunoSEQ multiplex PCR assay. TCRdb obtained this table from immuneACCESS and retained in-frame rearrangements with V and J assigned. These tables miss some clones; where compared with another copy, unresolved V genes account for less than half of the shortfall, and the remainder is unexplained. The sample includes 87,000 or so clones, with 75% to 90% observed a single time. Roughly 8% of the sample comes from the top ten. Material: blood, obtained from a patient whose treatment included radiotherapy and nephrectomy. These receptors were obtained from a man in his fifties or sixties with renal cell carcinoma.

V gene TRBV7-2 combines with J gene TRBJ1-1; D unclear. The length of the CDR3 is 13 residues. Germline V gene sequence: CDR1 SGHTA, CDR2 FQGNSA. Trimming cost V 2 bases and J 1 base, with 5 bases left between them. The CDR3 DNA reads TGTGCCAGCAGCTTAAGACGGAACACTGAAGCTTTCTTT. It codes for CASSLRRNTEAFF.

The chain uses TRBV6-5 and TRBJ2-2; 8 positions match TRBD2. From germline, CDR1 is MNHEY and CDR2 SVGAGI. Trimming cost V 1 base and J 3 bases; bases outside gene matches: 4. This CDR3 is 16 amino acids long. Here the CDR3 reads CASSYYGAGDTGELFF. The CDR3 coding sequence is TGTGCCAGCAGTTACTATGGAGCGGGAGACACCGGGGAGCTGTTTTTT.

CDR3 amino acids: CASSLDRGGYNEQFF. In nucleotides, the CDR3 is TGTGCCAGCAGCCTCGACAGGGGAGGTTACAATGAGCAGTTCTTC. The chain carries TRBV5-4 and TRBJ2-1, with TRBD1 matching 8 bases. The CDR3 length is 15 residues. Germline V gene lookup returns CDR1 SGHNT and CDR2 YYREEE (reference sequence). The J segment lost 4 bases and the V segment lost 4 bases, leaving 7 bases of the junction unmatched.

The chain joins TRBV30 to TRBJ1-6; the D is unclear. There are 15 residues in the CDR3. V was clipped by 0 bases and J by 6 bases, with 12 bases between them. From germline, CDR1 is GTSNPN and CDR2 SVGIG (reference sequence). In DNA, the CDR3 is TGTGCCTGGAGTGTAAATGGGCGGTTTAATTCACCCCTCCACTTT. Translating gives CAWSVNGRFNSPLHF.

The chain combines TRBV6-5 with TRBJ2-2; maybe TRBD1 (6 bases). V dropped 6 bases and J dropped 5 bases, with 13 bases sitting between them. Germline loops: CDR1 MNHEY, CDR2 SVGAGI. This CDR3 is 14 amino acids long. CDR3 bases: TGTGCCAGCAGCCCAGGAGGACAGACCGGGGAGCTGTTTTTT. Encoded protein: CASSPGGQTGELFF.

The chain links TRBV28 to TRBJ2-1; 11 bases are shared with TRBD1. V was pared by 1 base and J by 7 bases, with 6 bases of the junction left unmatched. Germline CDR1 is MDHEN and CDR2 is SYDVKM. The CDR3 extends over 16 amino acids. DNA of the CDR3: TGTGCCAGCAGTTTATTAGGGACAGGGGGTCGGAATGAGCAGTTCTTC. Residues: CASSLLGTGGRNEQFF.

The chain has TRBV28 and TRBJ1-1; maybe TRBD1 (5 bases). Germline loops: CDR1 MDHEN, CDR2 SYDVKM. V shed 5 bases and J shed 5 bases, with 24 bases lying between them. CDR3 length equals 17 residues. In DNA form, the CDR3 reads TGTGCCAGCAGTCTCGCATTGGGGGGGGATGGGAATACTGAAGCTTTCTTT. As protein: CASSLALGGDGNTEAFF. Variable domain in full (rest from reference TRBV28 and TRBJ1-1): DVKVTQSSRYLVKRTGEKVFLECVQDMDHENMFWYRQDPGLGLRLIYFSYDVKMKEKGDIPEGYSVSREKKERFSLILESASTNQTSMYLCASSLALGGDGNTEAFFGQGTRLTVV.

This sequence joins TRBV10-3 and TRBJ1-1, with D perhaps TRBD1 (5 bases). The CDR3 runs to 12 residues. V lost 7 bases, J lost 4 bases, and 10 bases lay in between. The germline CDR1 and CDR2 sequences are ENHRY and SYGVKD. The CDR3 region is CAINRGTTEAFF. The DNA of the CDR3 is TGTGCCATCAACAGAGGGACCACTGAAGCTTTCTTT.

Only one count was recorded for this clone. The chain has TRBV27 and TRBJ2-1, with TRBD2 identical over 15 bases. The V gene end was trimmed by 8 bases and the J gene end by 4 bases; junction bases not matched to a gene: 9. Germline V gene sequence: CDR1 MNHEY, CDR2 SMNVEV (reference sequence). The CDR3 consists of 17 residues. CDR3 loop: CASRTSGRDHTYNEQFF. The CDR3 nucleotides read TGTGCCAGCCGGACTAGCGGGAGGGACCATACATACAATGAGCAGTTCTTC.

The chain links TRBV2 to TRBJ1-2; the D is unclear. The germline V gene has CDR1 SNHLY and CDR2 FYNNEI. V lost 4 bases to trimming and J lost 7 bases, with 10 bases between them. The CDR3 is made up of 12 amino acids. This CDR3 is CASSVAGTGYTF. The CDR3 nucleotides read TGTGCCAGCAGTGTTGCGGGTACTGGCTACACCTTC.

The V gene is TRBV2, the J gene TRBJ2-7; no clear D gene. This CDR3 region has 13 residues. V was cut by 1 base and J by 2 bases, with 6 bases left in between. Per germline, CDR1 SNHLY and CDR2 FYNNEI. The CDR3 protein is CASSEVIPYEQYF. The CDR3 nucleotides are TGTGCCAGCAGTGAAGTGATCCCCTACGAGCAGTACTTC.

The chain carries TRBV18 and TRBJ1-5, with a tentative D call TRBD1 (5 bases). The ends were cut back, 5 bases at V and 6 bases at J, with 17 bases in the middle. The CDR3 is 15 amino acids. Germline values: CDR1 KGHSH, CDR2 LQKENI. CDR3 sequence: CASSAPGTGGQPQHF. The CDR3 region has the DNA TGTGCCAGCTCAGCCCCAGGGACTGGTGGTCAGCCCCAGCATTTT.

The chain combines TRBV7-9 with TRBJ2-2; 9 positions match TRBD2. The germline V gene has CDR1 SEHNR and CDR2 FQNEAQ (reference sequence). V gave up 3 bases and J gave up 6 bases; unmatched junction bases: 5. This CDR3 contains 15 residues. CDR3 residues: CASSFSSGSPGELFF. CDR3 in DNA: TGTGCCAGCAGCTTTAGTAGCGGGAGTCCCGGGGAGCTGTTTTTT.

This clone has a single count. V and J are TRBV4-3 and TRBJ1-4; D is unresolved. Trimming shortened V by 0 bases and J by 4 bases, and 6 bases separated the two germline ends. This CDR3 has 14 residues. Germline V lookup: CDR1 LGHNA, CDR2 YSLEER. CDR3 sequence reads: CASSQDGVNEKLFF. Written as DNA, the CDR3 is TGCGCCAGCAGCCAAGATGGGGTTAATGAAAAACTGTTTTTT.

V gene TRBV5-1 combines with J gene TRBJ2-3, with 10 bases lining up with TRBD2. Germline-derived CDR1 and CDR2 are SGHRS and YFSETQ. CDR3 length: 15 amino acids. CDR3 sequence: CASQQAGGPADTQYF. In nucleotides, the CDR3 is TGCGCGAGTCAACAAGCGGGAGGGCCGGCAGATACGCAGTATTTT. Full variable domain (remainder filled in from reference TRBV5-1 and TRBJ2-3): KAGVTQTPRYLIKTRGQQVTLSCSPISGHRSVSWYQQTPGQGLQFLFEYFSETQRNKGNFPGRFSGRQFSNSRSEMNVSTLELGDSALYLCASQQAGGPADTQYFGPGTRLTVL.

This sequence joins TRBV5-1 and TRBJ2-1, with TRBD2 identical over 12 bases. The CDR3 runs 15 residues. The germline V gene encodes CDR1 SGHRS and CDR2 YFSETQ. Trimming at V came to 2 bases and at J to 7 bases, leaving 4 bases not matched to a gene. CDR3 sequence: CASSLELAGGNEQFF. The CDR3, as DNA: TGCGCCAGCAGCTTAGAACTAGCGGGAGGTAATGAGCAGTTCTTC. Combining the CDR3 with reference TRBV5-1 and TRBJ2-1 gives the whole variable domain KAGVTQTPRYLIKTRGQQVTLSCSPISGHRSVSWYQQTPGQGLQFLFEYFSETQRNKGNFPGRFSGRQFSNSRSEMNVSTLELGDSALYLCASSLELAGGNEQFFGPGTRLTVL.

The V and J genes are TRBV5-4 and TRBJ2-3; D possibly corresponds to TRBD1 (6 bases). This CDR3 is built from 13 residues. Germline V gives CDR1 SGHNT, CDR2 YYREEE (reference sequence). Deletions cut 3 bases from V and 3 bases from J, with 8 bases between. The CDR3 loop reads CASSSQGTDTQYF. The CDR3 DNA is TGTGCCAGCAGCTCGCAGGGGACAGATACGCAGTATTTT.

This rearrangement joins TRBV5-4 to TRBJ1-2; D is perhaps TRBD1 (5 bases). CDR1 and CDR2 (germline): SGHNT, YYREEE (reference sequence). CDR3 size: 15 residues. V dropped 4 bases and J dropped 6 bases, with 19 bases sitting between them. The CDR3 sequence: CASSRGPVGRDGYTF. In DNA, the CDR3 is TGTGCCAGCAGCCGGGGCCCCGTGGGGAGGGATGGCTACACCTTC.

The rearrangement links TRBV29-1 to TRBJ2-7; D is undetermined. The CDR3 is made up of 13 amino acids. The germline V gene has CDR1 SQVTM and CDR2 ANQGSEA. Trimming cost V 1 base and J 1 base, with 8 bases left between them. The CDR3 region has the DNA TGCAGCGTTGAAGTCGGCATTTCCTACGAGCAGTACTTC. Translated, it gives CSVEVGISYEQYF.

This clone was recorded once. This chain joins TRBV9 and TRBJ2-7; 12 bases match TRBD2. Germline CDR1 is SGDLS and CDR2 is YYNGEE. The CDR3 totals 17 residues. Trimming cost V 4 bases and J 5 bases; bases outside gene matches: 13. CDR3 coding DNA: TGTGCCAGCAGCCCCCCACCGGGACTAGCGGGTTACCACGAGCAGTACTTC. It codes for CASSPPPGLAGYHEQYF.

The V and J genes are TRBV11-2 and TRBJ1-2; no firm D call. CDR3 size: 17 residues. With 1 base removed from V and 1 base from J, the gap between germline ends came to 16 bases. Germline V gene data show CDR1 as SGHAT and CDR2 as FQNNGV. CDR3 sequence (DNA): TGTGCCAGCAGCTTAGGTTTGACCTCACAGAATAACTATGGCTACACCTTC. Its translation: CASSLGLTSQNNYGYTF.

The chain is built from TRBV5-5 and TRBJ1-3, with unresolved D. Germline V gene sequence: CDR1 SGHKS, CDR2 YYEKEE (reference sequence). The CDR3 consists of 13 residues. Trimming left V 1 base short and J 0 bases short, with 2 bases between. The CDR3 nucleotides read TGTGCCAGCAGCTTGAGCTCTGGAAACACCATATATTTT. Translating gives CASSLSSGNTIYF. Filled out from reference TRBV5-5 and TRBJ1-3, the complete variable domain reads DAGVTQSPTHLIKTRGQQVTLRCSPISGHKSVSWYQQVLGQGPQFIFQYYEKEERGRGNFPDRFSARQFPNYSSELNVNALLLGDSALYLCASSLSSGNTIYFGEGSWLTVV.

This clone was found once. The chain combines TRBV2 with TRBJ2-7; 8 positions match TRBD2. The germline V gene has CDR1 SNHLY and CDR2 FYNNEI. The CDR3 extends over 15 amino acids. Trimming at V came to 9 bases and at J to 3 bases, leaving 13 bases not matched to a gene. The CDR3: CARAVPGLGIYEQYF. The CDR3 DNA follows: TGTGCCAGGGCGGTCCCGGGACTAGGGATCTACGAGCAGTACTTC.

V and J are TRBV6-6 and TRBJ2-5; 11 nucleotides line up with TRBD2. Germline assignment: CDR1 MNHNY and CDR2 SVGAGI (reference sequence). This CDR3 comprises 15 residues. With V trimmed by 6 bases and J by 3 bases, 6 bases remained unmatched. DNA of the CDR3: TGTGCCAGCAGCTACCCGGGACTAGCGGAAGAGACCCAGTACTTC. Amino acid sequence: CASSYPGLAEETQYF.

The DNA of the CDR3 is TGTGCCATCAGTGATTTACCAGAGCTAAATCAAGAGACCCAGTACTTC. This codes for CAISDLPELNQETQYF. V and J are TRBV10-3 and TRBJ2-5; D gene ambiguous. The CDR3 has 16 residues. V dropped 3 bases and J dropped 2 bases, with 16 bases sitting between them. Germline-derived CDR1 and CDR2 are ENHRY and SYGVKD.

The J gene is TRBJ1-1, the V gene TRBV10-2; 8 bases line up with TRBD1. V shed 5 bases and J 6 bases; nucleotides not matched to a gene: 8. Per germline, CDR1 WSHSY and CDR2 SAAADI. CDR3 length: 14 amino acids. The CDR3 DNA follows: TGCGCCAGCAGTTTGCAGGGGGCGCCTCCTGAAGCTTTCTTT. Its translation is CASSLQGAPPEAFF.